This is a list of T cell receptor beta chains from one sample in a study of blood T cell repertoires in COVID-19. Only in-frame clones appear in the TCRdb table, and some are missing; sequencing was by immunoSEQ multiplex PCR. The table records nearly 200,000 clones, just under 85% of them present only once. What was sequenced was peripheral blood. These receptors originate from a woman between 65 and 79 years old with active or convalescent COVID-19. The CDR3 runs from the conserved cysteine through the conserved F or W. The order of the fields is clone size, J gene, D gene, V gene, CDR3 length, CDR3 protein, CDR3 DNA. D genes are given only for firm matches. The size of a clone is reported for some rows only, either as once, few or many, or as a class for expanded clones.

clone_size: once; j_call: TRBJ2-7; d_call: -; v_call: TRBV7-8; cdr3_length: 13; cdr3_aa: CASSPSGLYEQYF; cdr3_nt: TGTGCCAGCAGCCCTTCAGGGCTTTACGAGCAGTACTTC
clone_size: few; j_call: TRBJ2-3; d_call: TRBD2; v_call: TRBV7-3; cdr3_length: 16; cdr3_aa: CASSAGGLADTDTQYF; cdr3_nt: TGTGCCAGCAGCGCCGGGGGACTAGCGGACACAGATACGCAGTATTTT
clone_size: -; j_call: TRBJ1-2; d_call: -; v_call: TRBV14; cdr3_length: 15; cdr3_aa: CASSQDRVRIRGYTF; cdr3_nt: TGTGCCAGCAGCCAAGATCGTGTCAGGATTAGGGGCTACACCTTC
clone_size: -; j_call: TRBJ1-5; d_call: TRBD1; v_call: TRBV28; cdr3_length: 15; cdr3_aa: CASRLGQGLYQPQHF; cdr3_nt: TGTGCCAGCAGGCTAGGACAGGGACTTTATCAGCCCCAGCATTTT
clone_size: once; j_call: TRBJ2-3; d_call: -; v_call: TRBV5-1; cdr3_length: 17; cdr3_aa: CASSPGQRVASTDTQYF; cdr3_nt: TGCGCCAGCAGCCCTGGCCAGCGGGTTGCTAGCACAGATACGCAGTATTTT
clone_size: -; j_call: TRBJ2-2; d_call: TRBD2; v_call: TRBV27; cdr3_length: 17; cdr3_aa: CASSAVGTSGYTGELFF; cdr3_nt: TGTGCCAGCAGCGCGGTTGGGACTAGCGGCTACACCGGGGAGCTGTTTTTT
clone_size: -; j_call: TRBJ1-1; d_call: -; v_call: TRBV7-9; cdr3_length: 13; cdr3_aa: CASSWGSGTEAFF; cdr3_nt: TGTGCCAGCAGCTGGGGATCAGGGACTGAAGCTTTCTTT
clone_size: -; j_call: TRBJ1-5; d_call: TRBD1; v_call: TRBV6-2/TRBV6-3; cdr3_length: 15; cdr3_aa: CASSYLRGAGQPQHF; cdr3_nt: TGTGCCAGCAGTTACCTCAGGGGGGCGGGACAGCCCCAGCATTTT
clone_size: -; j_call: TRBJ2-7; d_call: TRBD1; v_call: TRBV4-1; cdr3_length: 14; cdr3_aa: CASSLGQGAGEQYF; cdr3_nt: TGCGCCAGCAGCCTAGGGCAGGGGGCAGGGGAGCAGTACTTC
clone_size: once; j_call: TRBJ2-7; d_call: TRBD2; v_call: TRBV4-1; cdr3_length: 15; cdr3_aa: CASSQTSGDFYEQYF; cdr3_nt: TGCGCCAGCAGCCAAACTAGCGGAGACTTCTACGAGCAGTACTTC
clone_size: -; j_call: TRBJ2-1; d_call: TRBD2; v_call: TRBV2; cdr3_length: 16; cdr3_aa: CASSEGGLAARNEQFF; cdr3_nt: TGTGCCAGCAGTGAAGGGGGACTAGCGGCTAGGAATGAGCAGTTCTTC
clone_size: -; j_call: TRBJ2-1; d_call: TRBD2; v_call: TRBV3-1/TRBV3-2; cdr3_length: 20; cdr3_aa: CASSQETPRELAGGVNEQFF; cdr3_nt: TGTGCCAGCAGCCAAGAAACCCCCAGGGAACTAGCGGGAGGGGTAAATGAGCAGTTCTTC
clone_size: -; j_call: TRBJ2-1; d_call: TRBD2; v_call: TRBV15; cdr3_length: 16; cdr3_aa: CATSTGGLAEPNEQFF; cdr3_nt: TGTGCCACCAGCACGGGGGGACTAGCGGAGCCCAATGAGCAGTTCTTC
clone_size: -; j_call: TRBJ2-3; d_call: -; v_call: TRBV5-1; cdr3_length: 16; cdr3_aa: CASSLAFGGASDTQYF; cdr3_nt: TGCGCCAGCAGCTTGGCCTTTGGAGGGGCATCAGATACGCAGTATTTT
clone_size: -; j_call: TRBJ2-7; d_call: TRBD1; v_call: TRBV19; cdr3_length: 15; cdr3_aa: CASSIGTGAAYEQYF; cdr3_nt: TGTGCCAGTAGTATAGGGACAGGCGCCGCCTACGAGCAGTACTTC
clone_size: -; j_call: TRBJ2-3; d_call: -; v_call: TRBV5-1; cdr3_length: 14; cdr3_aa: CASSLGVYTDTQYF; cdr3_nt: TGCGCCAGCAGCTTAGGGGTCTACACAGATACGCAGTATTTT
clone_size: -; j_call: TRBJ2-7; d_call: TRBD1; v_call: TRBV18; cdr3_length: 16; cdr3_aa: CASSPPGQGSPYEQYF; cdr3_nt: TGTGCCAGCTCACCGCCGGGACAGGGATCCCCCTACGAGCAGTACTTC
clone_size: -; j_call: TRBJ1-1; d_call: TRBD1; v_call: TRBV4-1; cdr3_length: 15; cdr3_aa: CASSSSPGTGNEAFF; cdr3_nt: TGCGCCAGCAGCTCCTCTCCCGGGACAGGCAACGAAGCTTTCTTT
clone_size: -; j_call: TRBJ1-2; d_call: -; v_call: TRBV5-4; cdr3_length: 16; cdr3_aa: CASSFYDRHPNYGYTF; cdr3_nt: TGTGCCAGCAGCTTCTACGACAGGCACCCTAACTATGGCTACACCTTC
clone_size: -; j_call: TRBJ1-4; d_call: -; v_call: TRBV18; cdr3_length: 13; cdr3_aa: CASRGATVEKLFF; cdr3_nt: TGTGCCAGCCGGGGGGCGACGGTTGAAAAACTGTTTTTT
clone_size: -; j_call: TRBJ2-2; d_call: TRBD1; v_call: TRBV5-1; cdr3_length: 15; cdr3_aa: CASLPGGTGTGELFF; cdr3_nt: TGCGCCAGCCTCCCCGGGGGGACAGGGACCGGGGAGCTGTTTTTT
clone_size: once; j_call: TRBJ2-7; d_call: -; v_call: TRBV6-5; cdr3_length: 13; cdr3_aa: CASRATVTDEQYF; cdr3_nt: TGTGCCAGCAGAGCTACAGTGACAGACGAGCAGTACTTC
clone_size: -; j_call: TRBJ1-5; d_call: -; v_call: TRBV4-1; cdr3_length: 13; cdr3_aa: CASSQVLAQPQHF; cdr3_nt: TGCGCCAGCAGCCAAGTATTGGCTCAGCCCCAGCATTTT
clone_size: few; j_call: TRBJ1-1; d_call: -; v_call: TRBV7-9; cdr3_length: 12; cdr3_aa: CASSLRGTEAFF; cdr3_nt: TGTGCCAGCAGCTTAAGGGGGACTGAAGCTTTCTTT
clone_size: -; j_call: TRBJ2-7; d_call: -; v_call: TRBV4-1; cdr3_length: 14; cdr3_aa: CASSQDLTNLEQYF; cdr3_nt: TGCGCCAGCAGCCAAGACTTGACTAATCTCGAGCAGTACTTC
clone_size: -; j_call: TRBJ2-1; d_call: -; v_call: TRBV11-2; cdr3_length: 16; cdr3_aa: CASSLEPGRSNNEQFF; cdr3_nt: TGTGCCAGCAGCTTAGAACCAGGGCGCAGTAACAATGAGCAGTTCTTC
clone_size: -; j_call: TRBJ2-1; d_call: -; v_call: TRBV4-2; cdr3_length: 16; cdr3_aa: CASSQDSGPATLPQFF; cdr3_nt: TGTGCCAGCAGCCAAGATAGCGGTCCAGCAACTCTCCCCCAGTTCTTC
clone_size: -; j_call: TRBJ1-5; d_call: -; v_call: TRBV28; cdr3_length: 12; cdr3_aa: CASTAGSQPQHF; cdr3_nt: TGTGCCAGTACCGCAGGGTCTCAGCCCCAGCATTTT
clone_size: few; j_call: TRBJ1-1; d_call: -; v_call: TRBV5-1; cdr3_length: 16; cdr3_aa: CASSLEPTAANTEAFF; cdr3_nt: TGCGCCAGCAGCTTGGAGCCGACAGCCGCGAACACTGAAGCTTTCTTT
clone_size: -; j_call: TRBJ2-5; d_call: TRBD1; v_call: TRBV10-3; cdr3_length: 15; cdr3_aa: CAISEWGTDQETQYF; cdr3_nt: TGTGCCATCAGTGAGTGGGGGACAGACCAAGAGACCCAGTACTTC
clone_size: -; j_call: TRBJ2-3; d_call: -; v_call: TRBV7-9; cdr3_length: 15; cdr3_aa: CASSPRRAGTDTQYF; cdr3_nt: TGTGCCAGCAGCCCCAGGCGGGCGGGCACAGATACGCAGTATTTT
clone_size: once; j_call: TRBJ1-1; d_call: -; v_call: TRBV5-1; cdr3_length: 16; cdr3_aa: CASSFSPGAPNTEAFF; cdr3_nt: TGCGCCAGCAGCTTTTCGCCAGGCGCGCCTAACACTGAAGCTTTCTTT
clone_size: -; j_call: TRBJ1-3; d_call: -; v_call: TRBV15; cdr3_length: 14; cdr3_aa: CATSRGGAGNTIYF; cdr3_nt: TGTGCCACCAGCAGAGGGGGGGCTGGAAACACCATATATTTT
clone_size: -; j_call: TRBJ2-1; d_call: TRBD2; v_call: TRBV7-9; cdr3_length: 17; cdr3_aa: CASSPLGWGGADNEQFF; cdr3_nt: TGTGCCAGCAGCCCCTTGGGTTGGGGGGGTGCAGACAATGAGCAGTTCTTC
clone_size: -; j_call: TRBJ1-3; d_call: -; v_call: TRBV5-1; cdr3_length: 20; cdr3_aa: CASSLGSFPRGLLSGNTIYF; cdr3_nt: TGCGCCAGCAGCTTGGGAAGCTTCCCCCGGGGACTACTCTCTGGAAACACCATATATTTT
clone_size: -; j_call: TRBJ2-2; d_call: -; v_call: TRBV11-2; cdr3_length: 16; cdr3_aa: CASNLGGWGLAGELFF; cdr3_nt: TGTGCCAGCAACCTAGGAGGCTGGGGGCTGGCCGGGGAGCTGTTTTTT
clone_size: -; j_call: TRBJ1-1; d_call: TRBD1; v_call: TRBV6-1; cdr3_length: 17; cdr3_aa: CASSARQGEGRDTEAFF; cdr3_nt: TGTGCCAGCAGTGCCCGACAGGGGGAGGGCCGGGACACTGAAGCTTTCTTT
clone_size: -; j_call: TRBJ1-1; d_call: TRBD1; v_call: TRBV27; cdr3_length: 14; cdr3_aa: CASARDRRNTEAFF; cdr3_nt: TGTGCCAGCGCCCGGGACAGGAGGAACACTGAAGCTTTCTTT
clone_size: -; j_call: TRBJ1-2; d_call: TRBD1; v_call: TRBV6-5; cdr3_length: 13; cdr3_aa: CATAVAGGYGYTF; cdr3_nt: TGTGCCACTGCGGTGGCAGGGGGCTATGGCTACACCTTC
clone_size: -; j_call: TRBJ1-2; d_call: -; v_call: TRBV14; cdr3_length: 15; cdr3_aa: CASSQKFTPGDGYTF; cdr3_nt: TGTGCCAGCAGCCAAAAATTTACCCCCGGGGATGGCTACACCTTC
clone_size: -; j_call: TRBJ2-3; d_call: -; v_call: TRBV6-5; cdr3_length: 15; cdr3_aa: CASKRWASIPDTQYF; cdr3_nt: TGTGCGAGCAAAAGGTGGGCTAGCATCCCAGATACGCAGTATTTT
clone_size: -; j_call: TRBJ1-5; d_call: -; v_call: TRBV10-2; cdr3_length: 16; cdr3_aa: CASSVGPASPNQPQHF; cdr3_nt: TGCGCCAGCAGTGTGGGCCCAGCCTCCCCGAATCAGCCCCAGCATTTT
clone_size: -; j_call: TRBJ2-3; d_call: -; v_call: TRBV19; cdr3_length: 15; cdr3_aa: CASSTDYHNQDTQYF; cdr3_nt: TGTGCCAGTAGTACGGACTACCACAACCAAGATACGCAGTATTTT
clone_size: -; j_call: TRBJ2-1; d_call: TRBD2; v_call: TRBV24-1; cdr3_length: 13; cdr3_aa: CATMSSGNNEQFF; cdr3_nt: TGTGCCACCATGTCTAGCGGGAACAATGAGCAGTTCTTC